These T cell receptor beta chains were read from a single sample in a study of T cell responses to AZD1222 COVID-19 vaccine. The method was immunoSEQ multiplex PCR; TCRdb's version includes in-frame clones alone and lacks a portion of them. The table shows 95,000 to 150,000 clones, with around 90% occurring only once. The sample in question was peripheral blood, obtained on day 0 of AZD1222 vaccination. Receptors were obtained from an adult in good health. CDR3s include the opening cysteine and the closing phenylalanine or tryptophan. D genes are given only for firm matches. Part of the rows lack a size; the others show once, few, many or a class for expanded clones.

clone_size j_call v_call d_call cdr3_aa cdr3_nt
- TRBJ1-2 TRBV20-1 - CSAADYGYTF TGCAGTGCGGCAGACTATGGCTACACCTTC
- TRBJ1-4 TRBV5-1 - CASSQDRGNEKLFF TGCGCCAGCAGCCAGGACAGAGGGAATGAAAAACTGTTTTTT
- TRBJ1-3 TRBV9 - CASSPEEDSSGNTIYF TGTGCCAGCAGCCCAGAGGAGGATTCCTCTGGAAACACCATATATTTT
- TRBJ1-1 TRBV27 - CASRSNAEAFF TGTGCCAGCAGGTCCAACGCTGAAGCTTTCTTT
- TRBJ2-7 TRBV4-1 TRBD2 CASSQGASGYEQYF TGCGCCAGCAGCCAAGGAGCTAGCGGCTACGAGCAGTACTTC
- TRBJ1-1 TRBV6-5 TRBD1 CASRSGTGTPEAFF TGTGCCAGCAGATCCGGGACAGGGACTCCTGAAGCTTTCTTT
- TRBJ1-1 TRBV27 - CASSLWGEGTEAFF TGTGCCAGCAGTTTATGGGGGGAAGGCACTGAAGCTTTCTTT
- TRBJ1-1 TRBV29-1 TRBD1 CSVGAGQGKNTEAFF TGCAGCGTTGGAGCGGGACAGGGGAAGAACACTGAAGCTTTCTTT
- TRBJ2-5 TRBV11-2 - CASSLVVGQETQYF TGTGCCAGCAGCTTAGTTGTCGGCCAAGAGACCCAGTACTTC
- TRBJ1-5 TRBV5-6 TRBD1 CASSVTGGNQPQHF TGTGCCAGCAGCGTGACAGGGGGAAATCAGCCCCAGCATTTT
- TRBJ1-5 TRBV6-1 - CASREGNQPQHF TGTGCCAGTAGGGAAGGCAATCAGCCCCAGCATTTT
- TRBJ2-5 TRBV7-9 TRBD1 CASSLAGQGWETQYF TGTGCCAGCAGCTTAGCTGGACAGGGCTGGGAGACCCAGTACTTC
- TRBJ1-1 TRBV5-1 TRBD1 CASSLWTGKRAEAFF TGCGCCAGCAGCTTGTGGACAGGGAAGAGGGCTGAAGCTTTCTTT
- TRBJ2-7 TRBV18 TRBD2 CASSTSGRFYEQYF TGTGCCAGCTCAACCAGCGGGAGGTTCTACGAGCAGTACTTC
- TRBJ2-2 TRBV5-1 - CASSSGVAKAGELFF TGCGCCAGCAGCTCGGGGGTAGCAAAAGCCGGGGAGCTGTTTTTT
- TRBJ1-5 TRBV30 - CAWTPTSGHQPQHF TGTGCCTGGACCCCCACCTCAGGGCATCAGCCCCAGCATTTT
- TRBJ2-7 TRBV18 TRBD2 CASSPGLAGEKKQYF TGTGCCAGCTCCCCTGGACTAGCGGGAGAGAAGAAGCAGTACTTC
- TRBJ1-5 TRBV6-2/TRBV6-3 TRBD1 CASSGTGTGVLVNQPQHF TGTGCCAGCAGTGGTACCGGGACAGGGGTCCTCGTCAATCAGCCCCAGCATTTT
- TRBJ2-5 TRBV3-1/TRBV3-2 - CASSQEQGIGETQYF TGTGCCAGCAGCCAAGAGCAGGGTATCGGAGAGACCCAGTACTTC
- TRBJ1-2 TRBV30 - CAWSIGPGLGYTF TGTGCCTGGAGTATAGGGCCAGGGCTCGGCTACACCTTC
- TRBJ2-7 TRBV19 - CASSTGPGNEQYF TGTGCCAGTAGTACAGGTCCTGGCAACGAGCAGTACTTC
- TRBJ2-3 TRBV19 TRBD2 CASSPVAGGSTDTQYF TGTGCCAGTAGTCCCGTAGCGGGGGGTAGCACAGATACGCAGTATTTT
- TRBJ2-7 TRBV5-1 TRBD1 CASSLQGASYEQYF TGCGCCAGCAGCCTCCAGGGGGCCTCCTACGAGCAGTACTTC
once TRBJ1-2 TRBV19 TRBD1 CASSKPGQGNYGYTF TGTGCCAGTAGCAAGCCGGGACAGGGGAACTATGGCTACACCTTC
- TRBJ1-4 TRBV10-2 TRBD1 CASSSRTGGIRANEKLFF TGCGCCAGCAGTAGCAGGACAGGGGGCATTAGGGCTAATGAAAAACTGTTTTTT
- TRBJ2-1 TRBV5-8 - CASSFSEGQVIVNEQFF TGTGCCAGCAGCTTTTCGGAAGGGCAGGTAATAGTCAATGAGCAGTTCTTC
- TRBJ1-2 TRBV5-1 TRBD1 CASSLERDRGVLSDGYTF TGCGCCAGCAGCTTGGAGAGGGACAGGGGAGTTCTCAGCGATGGCTACACCTTC
- TRBJ2-7 TRBV18 TRBD2 CASSLMGLAGNSYEQYF TGTGCCAGCTCCCTTATGGGACTAGCGGGAAATTCCTACGAGCAGTACTTC
- TRBJ1-1 TRBV30 - CAWRGEGETEAFF TGTGCCTGGAGGGGGGAGGGGGAAACTGAAGCTTTCTTT
once TRBJ2-1 TRBV6-4 TRBD2 CASSALAGNYNEQFF TGTGCCAGCAGTGCGCTAGCGGGGAATTACAATGAGCAGTTCTTC
- TRBJ2-7 TRBV4-1 - CASSQDGPPQYF TGCGCCAGCAGCCAAGACGGACCCCCCCAGTACTTC
- TRBJ1-1 TRBV7-9 TRBD1 CASSRTGAMNTEAFF TGTGCCAGCAGCCGGACAGGGGCCATGAACACTGAAGCTTTCTTT